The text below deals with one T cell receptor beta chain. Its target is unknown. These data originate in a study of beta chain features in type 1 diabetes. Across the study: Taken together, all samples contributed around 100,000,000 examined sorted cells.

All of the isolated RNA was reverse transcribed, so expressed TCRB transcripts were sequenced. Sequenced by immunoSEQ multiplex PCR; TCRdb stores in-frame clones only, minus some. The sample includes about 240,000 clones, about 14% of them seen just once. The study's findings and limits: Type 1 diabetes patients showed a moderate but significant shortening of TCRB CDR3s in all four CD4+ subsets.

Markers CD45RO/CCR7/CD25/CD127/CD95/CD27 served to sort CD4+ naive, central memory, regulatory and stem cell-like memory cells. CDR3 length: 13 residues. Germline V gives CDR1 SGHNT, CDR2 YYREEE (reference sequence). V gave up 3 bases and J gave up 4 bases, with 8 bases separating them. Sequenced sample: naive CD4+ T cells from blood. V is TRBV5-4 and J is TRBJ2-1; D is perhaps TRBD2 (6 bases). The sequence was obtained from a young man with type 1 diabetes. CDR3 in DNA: TGTGCCAGCAGCTCGACTAGTTACAATGAGCAGTTCTTC. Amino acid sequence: CASSSTSYNEQFF.